This T cell receptor beta chain was documented in a study of blood T cells in healthy people across ages. The use of a sample-barcoded 5' primer and a J-beta primer mix characterized a second PCR of about 7 to 12 cycles. TCRdb reprocessed the 5' RACE reads via MiXCR and lists one record per CDR3 protein. The sample shows about a million distinct CDR3 sequences, roughly two fifths of them seen only once. Only a few counts were recorded for this clonotype. V gave up 4 bases and J gave up 1 base; unmatched junction bases: 5. Per the germline V gene, CDR1 is MNHEY and CDR2 is SVGAGI. CDR3 length equals 16 residues.

Sequenced sample: blood. The genes are TRBV6-5 and TRBJ2-1; 9 nucleotides align to TRBD1. The sequence was obtained from a man in his late teens or twenties in good health. The CDR3 spells CASSSPGTGSYNEQFF. The DNA for the CDR3 is TGTGCCAGCAGTTCCCCTGGGACAGGGTCCTACAATGAGCAGTTCTTC.